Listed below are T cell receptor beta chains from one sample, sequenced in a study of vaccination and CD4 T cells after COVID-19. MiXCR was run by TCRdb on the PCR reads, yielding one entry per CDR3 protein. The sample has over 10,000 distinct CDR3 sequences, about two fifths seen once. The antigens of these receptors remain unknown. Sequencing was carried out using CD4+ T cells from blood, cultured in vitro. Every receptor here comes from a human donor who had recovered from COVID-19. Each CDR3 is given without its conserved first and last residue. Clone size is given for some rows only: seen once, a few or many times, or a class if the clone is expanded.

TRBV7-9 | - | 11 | ASSPADQETQY
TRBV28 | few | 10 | ASSWGGQPQH
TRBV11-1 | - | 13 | ASSSARDRDTEAF
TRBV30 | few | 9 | AWSVGETQY
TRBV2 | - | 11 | ASSVRTAYEQY
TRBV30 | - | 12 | AWSPPPEMDTQY
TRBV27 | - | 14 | ASRGERPSSYNEQF
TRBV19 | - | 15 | ASSTTWAGTPPYEQY
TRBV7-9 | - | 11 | ASSLKGLTGYT
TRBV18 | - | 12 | ASSPFTDGETQY
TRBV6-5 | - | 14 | ASSSPSPDRSNGYT
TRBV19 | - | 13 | ASSPSAGAGYEQY
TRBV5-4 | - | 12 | ASSVQGDGQPQH
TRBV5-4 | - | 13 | ASSPGLDRVYGYT
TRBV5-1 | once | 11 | ASSFTGPGELF
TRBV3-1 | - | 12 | ASSHRDLSYEQY
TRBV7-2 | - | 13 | ASSYGTGKGNTIY
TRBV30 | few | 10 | AWRRGGDEQF
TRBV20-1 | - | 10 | SARDGNYGYT
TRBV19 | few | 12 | ASSIGDPGSPLH
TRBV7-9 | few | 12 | ASSLGGRNSPLH
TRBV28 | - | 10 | ASSEGITEAF
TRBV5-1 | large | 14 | ASSTGQEPLSYEQY
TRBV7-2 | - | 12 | ASRTGTGRHEQY
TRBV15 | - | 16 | ATSRGSRGRAGNSPLH
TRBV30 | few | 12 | AWSVSTGRAEAF
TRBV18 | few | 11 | ASSPPAGYGYT
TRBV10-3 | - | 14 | AIRSGTLLYNSPLH
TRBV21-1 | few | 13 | ASSKAGEGTGELF
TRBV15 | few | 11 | ATSRWANEKLF
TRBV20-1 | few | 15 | SARDRDRSLSGNTIY
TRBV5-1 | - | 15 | ASSLGASGTSTDTQY
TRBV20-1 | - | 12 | SAMGGYSSYEQY
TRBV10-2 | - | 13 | ASSESQGADYGYT
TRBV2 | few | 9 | ASSDTQPQH
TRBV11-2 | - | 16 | ASSLGWFTGAPQETQY
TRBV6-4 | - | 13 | ASSEGGSSYNEQF
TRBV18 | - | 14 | ASSPGFLHMNTEAF
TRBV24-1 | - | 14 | ATSAPGLAGGGEQF
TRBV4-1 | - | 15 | ASSQNLARSPGNTIY
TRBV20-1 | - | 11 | SARMPAGREEY
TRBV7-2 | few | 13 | ASSFRTGVNSPLH
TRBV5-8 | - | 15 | ASSSSPGWTGDYGYT
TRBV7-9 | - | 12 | ASSQRDLNYGYT
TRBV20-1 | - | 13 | SASGASVYTGELF
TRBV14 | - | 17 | ASSQARLAGPSRDNEQF
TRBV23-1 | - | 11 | ASSQRLTGELF
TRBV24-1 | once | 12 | ATQTSGHQETQY
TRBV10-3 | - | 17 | AISAASGTSGGNTYEQY
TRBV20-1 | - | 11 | SARVAGRGTIS
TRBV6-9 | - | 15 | AAGRGLERGAKNIQY
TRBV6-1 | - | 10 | ASTGADYGYT
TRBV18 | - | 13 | ASSGGVDISYGYT
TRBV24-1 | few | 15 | ATSDPLGLAGPGELF
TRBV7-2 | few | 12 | ASSFRPLEETQY
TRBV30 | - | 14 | AWSVTGPRSVYGYT
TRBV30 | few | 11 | AGGWGTNYGYT
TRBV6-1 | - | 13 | ASSARGGLTDTQY
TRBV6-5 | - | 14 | ASSYSRAPNTGELF